These 27 T cell receptor beta chains came from one sample sequenced in a study of early T cells in non-severe SARS-CoV-2 infection (dated by TCRdb to the early 2020s). Libraries were built with 5' RACE. Sequencing used a NextSeq 500. TCRdb reanalyzed the raw reads on its own, using fastp at Q25 for trimming and MiXCR for clone calling, and kept in-frame beta chains. For every CDR3 protein sequence, its rows merge into one entry that carries the most common genes and DNA. In this sample the table shows 55,000 or so distinct CDR3 sequences, around 10% of which occur a single time. Roughly 10% of the sample comes from the top ten. The sequencing sample was made of whole blood. The receptors here all came from an adult who was a healthcare worker with PCR-confirmed SARS-CoV-2 infection or an uninfected control (not recorded which).

The chain links TRBV6-5 to TRBJ2-7; 8 bases are shared with TRBD1. Germline V gene data show CDR1 as MNHEY and CDR2 as SVGAGI. V dropped 6 bases and J dropped 6; count of bases not matched to a gene: 7. The CDR3 contains 13 residues. CDR3 loop: CASSHRGMGEQYF. The CDR3 nucleotides read TGTGCCAGCAGCCACAGGGGGATGGGCGAGCAGTACTTC.

This clonotype was found many times. V gene TRBV19 combines with J gene TRBJ1-5; a possible D gene is TRBD1 (5 bases). Germline V gives CDR1 LNHDA, CDR2 SQIVND (reference sequence). V lost 8 bases and J 4 bases, leaving 12 bases between the germline ends. The CDR3 has 13 residues. CDR3 residues: CASGPGQNQPQHF. DNA for the CDR3: TGTGCCAGTGGACCAGGGCAGAATCAGCCCCAGCATTTT. Full variable domain (outside the CDR3, taken from reference TRBV19 and TRBJ1-5): DGGITQSPKYLFRKEGQNVTLSCEQNLNHDAMYWYRQDPGQGLRLIYYSQIVNDFQKGDIAEGYSVSREKKESFPLTVTSAQKNPTAFYLCASGPGQNQPQHFGDGTRLSIL.

The CDR3, as DNA: TGCAGTGCTAGAGATTGGGCGGGAGAGAGCGAGCAGTACTTC. Translation: CSARDWAGESEQYF. The V and J genes are TRBV20-1 and TRBJ2-7; 7 bases agree with TRBD2. The CDR3 extends over 14 amino acids. Per germline, CDR1 DFQATT and CDR2 SNEGSKA (reference sequence). V lost 0 bases, J lost 6 bases, and 8 bases stayed unmatched.

This clonotype was seen a few times. CDR3 amino acids: CASSQDHQGSYEQYF. The DNA of the CDR3 is TGTGCCAGCAGCCAAGATCATCAGGGGTCCTACGAGCAGTACTTC. This chain uses TRBV3-1 with TRBJ2-7; TRBD1 might be the D (6 bases). V shed 0 bases and J shed 1 base, with 10 bases lying between them. The CDR3 length is 15 residues. Germline lookup yields CDR1 LGHDT and CDR2 YNNKEL (reference sequence).

This clonotype occurred many times. The chain employs TRBV5-1 and TRBJ2-1, with D maybe TRBD2 (6 bases). From germline, CDR1 is SGHRS and CDR2 YFSETQ. CDR3 size: 13 residues. The ends were cut back, 0 bases at V and 5 bases at J, with 6 bases in the middle. The CDR3 protein is CASSLGLDNEQFF. DNA for the CDR3: TGCGCCAGCAGCTTGGGACTAGACAATGAGCAGTTCTTC.

The V gene is TRBV6-5, the J gene TRBJ2-1; 10 nucleotides line up with TRBD2. The germline V gene encodes CDR1 MNHEY and CDR2 SVGAGI. The junction had 14 bases not matched to a gene; V was cut back by 0 bases and J by 0 bases. The CDR3 is 21 amino acids. The CDR3 loop reads CASSYSSGLAAIPSSYNEQFF. The CDR3 DNA sequence: TGTGCCAGCAGTTACTCGTCCGGACTAGCGGCTATCCCCTCCTCCTACAATGAGCAGTTCTTC.

The J gene is TRBJ2-1, the V gene TRBV29-1; 12 bases are shared with TRBD2. There are 17 residues in the CDR3. V was clipped by 8 bases and J by 0 bases; unmatched bases: 11. The germline V gene encodes CDR1 SQVTM and CDR2 ANQGSEA. The CDR3 region has the DNA TGCAGCACAAAAGGGAAGACTAGCGGGAGCTCCTACAATGAGCAGTTCTTC. As protein: CSTKGKTSGSSYNEQFF.

This clonotype was seen only a few times. At one boundary the junction diverges from the germline segment, which might be a read error. The chain links TRBV5-5 to TRBJ1-3, with 9 bases aligning to TRBD1. The CDR3 sequence is 17 residues long. Germline V gene sequence: CDR1 SGHKS, CDR2 YYEKEE (reference sequence). CDR3 nucleotide sequence: TGTGCCAGCAGCTTCAATACCGGGACAGGGTCTGGAAACACCACATATTTT. It translates to CASSFNTGTGSGNTTYF.

The chain carries TRBV29-1 and TRBJ2-7, with 9 bases matching TRBD1. The CDR3 is made up of 13 amino acids. Germline lookup yields CDR1 SQVTM and CDR2 ANQGSEA. V shed 7 bases, J shed 2 bases, and the junction held 6 bases outside the gene matches. CDR3: CSAGTGITYEQYF. The CDR3 DNA follows: TGCAGCGCCGGGACAGGGATAACCTACGAGCAGTACTTC.

The CDR3 region is CASSIRGVSSNSPLHF. CDR3 DNA: TGTGCCAGCAGCATAAGAGGGGTATCGAGTAATTCACCCCTCCACTTT. This rearrangement joins TRBV7-2 to TRBJ1-6, with D possibly matching TRBD1 (5 bases). This CDR3 has 16 residues. The germline V gene encodes CDR1 SGHTA and CDR2 FQGNSA. V lost 5 bases and J lost 6, with 17 bases in between.

This clonotype was seen many times. The chain has TRBV6-6 and TRBJ2-1; TRBD1 or TRBD2 may be the D gene (5 bases each). Trimming cost V 6 bases and J 7 bases, with 16 bases left between them. The CDR3 is 14 amino acids. Germline CDR1 and CDR2: MNHNY and SVGAGI (reference sequence). Written as DNA, the CDR3 is TGTGCCAGCAGACCAGGGACGGGCGGGAATGAGCAGTTCTTC. This translates into CASRPGTGGNEQFF.

This clonotype was recorded many times. The rearrangement joins TRBV19 to TRBJ2-1; 8 positions agree with TRBD1. Germline lookup yields CDR1 LNHDA and CDR2 SQIVND (reference sequence). The CDR3 loop spans 16 amino acids. V trimming: 5 bases; J trimming: 0 bases; junction bases outside the gene matches: 6. The CDR3 sequence: CASSVYRGNSYNEQFF. For the CDR3, the DNA is TGTGCCAGTAGTGTGTACAGGGGGAACTCCTACAATGAGCAGTTCTTC.

This CDR3 reads CASSWDSPDQPQHF. CDR3 bases: TGCGCCAGCAGCTGGGACAGTCCTGATCAGCCCCAGCATTTT. The V and J genes are TRBV5-1 and TRBJ1-5; 7 bases agree with TRBD1. The V gene end was trimmed by 3 bases and the J gene end by 5 bases; junction bases not matched to a gene: 5. The CDR3 runs to 14 residues. Germline V CDR1 and CDR2: SGHRS, YFSETQ.

Written as DNA, the CDR3 is TGTGCCAGCAGTTACGGGGGTATGGGCTCCTACGAGCAGTACTTC. Encoded protein: CASSYGGMGSYEQYF. The chain recombines TRBV27 with TRBJ2-7; D might be TRBD2 (6 bases). Germline V lookup: CDR1 MNHEY, CDR2 SMNVEV (reference sequence). The V end was cut by 4 bases, the J end by 0 bases, with 13 bases between. The CDR3 length is 15 residues.

V usage is TRBV30 and J usage is TRBJ2-7, with D unresolved. The germline CDR1 and CDR2 sequences are GTSNPN and SVGIG (reference sequence). The germline V and J ends were trimmed by 0 bases and 2 bases, with 11 bases remaining between them. CDR3 length: 14 residues. CDR3 amino acids: CAWSVLGSAYEQYF. The CDR3 nucleotides are TGTGCCTGGAGTGTTTTAGGCAGCGCCTACGAGCAGTACTTC.

The table lists this clonotype with many counts. V gene TRBV7-9 combines with J gene TRBJ1-5; TRBD1 agrees at 7 bases. V shed 5 bases and J 2 bases; nucleotides not matched to a gene: 3. Germline CDR1 and CDR2: SEHNR and FQNEAQ (reference sequence). The CDR3 extends over 14 amino acids. The CDR3 sequence is CASSGGTGNQPQHF. In DNA form, the CDR3 reads TGTGCCAGCAGCGGGGGGACAGGCAATCAGCCCCAGCATTTT.

CDR3 amino acids: CASRPAGGSREQYF. CDR3 in DNA: TGTGCCAGCAGACCAGCGGGAGGGAGTCGGGAGCAGTACTTC. V usage is TRBV27 and J usage is TRBJ2-7; TRBD2 agrees at 10 bases. Trimming removed 6 bases from V and 7 bases from J; junction bases left unmatched: 9. Germline CDR1 MNHEY, CDR2 SMNVEV (reference sequence). CDR3 length equals 14 residues.

Many counts were recorded for this clonotype. The chain combines TRBV24-1 with TRBJ2-3; tentatively, D is TRBD1 (7 bases). Looked up from germline, CDR1 is KGHDR and CDR2 is SFDVKD. V lost 1 base to trimming and J lost 0 bases, with 19 bases between them. This CDR3 has 19 residues. The CDR3 nucleotides are TGTGCCACCAGTGATTTATCCGTGGAGGGGGCCGGGAGCACAGATACGCAGTATTTT. Its translation is CATSDLSVEGAGSTDTQYF.

The genes are TRBV7-8 and TRBJ2-2; D call uncertain. This CDR3 contains 13 residues. V was clipped by 10 bases and J by 3 bases, with 12 bases between them. Germline V gene lookup returns CDR1 SGHVS and CDR2 FQNEAQ. The DNA of the CDR3 is TGTGCCAACCCGAACCGAGACACCGGGGAGCTGTTTTTT. Encoded protein: CANPNRDTGELFF.

The chain has TRBV10-2 and TRBJ2-7, with a possible D match to TRBD1 (6 bases). From germline, CDR1 is WSHSY and CDR2 SAAADI. The CDR3 has 16 residues. Trimming removed 2 bases from V and 6 bases from J, with 20 bases in between. In DNA, the CDR3 is TGCGCCAGCAGTGAGCGCCTGGCGGCCCTGGGGGCCGAGCAGTACTTC. This gives the protein CASSERLAALGAEQYF.

CDR3 bases: TGCGCCAGCAGCCAAGGGAGGGACAGGCATGCTAACTATGGCTACACCTTC. Amino acids: CASSQGRDRHANYGYTF. This rearrangement joins TRBV4-1 to TRBJ1-2, with 8 bases aligning to TRBD1. Germline values: CDR1 MGHRA, CDR2 YSYEKL. The CDR3 contains 17 residues. J lost 0 bases, V lost 1 base, and 7 bases had no gene match.

V usage is TRBV5-4 and J usage is TRBJ2-7, with D perhaps TRBD1 (5 bases). There are 14 residues in the CDR3. Germline CDR1 SGHNT, CDR2 YYREEE (reference sequence). V lost 4 bases and J lost 3, with 14 bases in between. The CDR3 spells CASSETTAYYEQYF. CDR3 coding DNA: TGTGCCAGCAGCGAAACGACAGCCTACTACGAGCAGTACTTC. Filled out from reference TRBV5-4 and TRBJ2-7, the complete variable domain reads ETGVTQSPTHLIKTRGQQVTLRCSSQSGHNTVSWYQQALGQGPQFIFQYYREEENGRGNFPPRFSGLQFPNYSSELNVNALELDDSALYLCASSETTAYYEQYFGPGTRLTVT.

This clonotype was counted a few times. This sequence joins TRBV12-3 or TRBV12-4 and TRBJ1-1; D not resolved. With 3 bases removed from V and 1 base from J, the gap between germline ends came to 12 bases. The CDR3 is 15 amino acids. This chain's CDR3 is CASSFRALRNTEAFF. Here the CDR3 DNA reads TGTGCCAGCAGTTTTCGGGCTTTGAGGAACACTGAAGCTTTCTTT.

This clonotype was recorded at least ten times. The rearrangement joins TRBV18 to TRBJ1-2; D gene ambiguous. V lost 3 bases to trimming and J lost 2 bases, with 13 bases between them. Germline-derived CDR1 and CDR2 are KGHSH and LQKENI. The CDR3 is made up of 15 amino acids. The CDR3 is CASSPGQVTNYGYTF. The CDR3 DNA follows: TGTGCCAGCTCACCGGGCCAGGTGACGAACTATGGCTACACCTTC.

This clonotype was counted at least ten times. This rearrangement joins TRBV6-4 to TRBJ1-6, with 8 bases that match TRBD1. Germline trimming cut 6 bases from V and 5 bases from J; bases unmatched to any gene: 6. Germline CDR1 is MRHNA and CDR2 is SNTAGT. The CDR3 totals 15 residues. The CDR3 DNA reads TGTGCCAGCAGACGAGGGACAGGCGATAATTCACCCCTCCACTTT. It is translated as CASRRGTGDNSPLHF.

This clonotype was recorded many times. V and J are TRBV28 and TRBJ1-5, with D possibly matching TRBD1 (5 bases). Germline CDR1 reads MDHEN; CDR2 reads SYDVKM. V gave up 2 bases and J gave up 7 bases, with 12 bases separating them. This CDR3 is 14 amino acids long. The CDR3 protein is CASSLVAGQQPQHF. The CDR3 DNA is TGTGCCAGCAGTTTAGTTGCAGGGCAGCAGCCCCAGCATTTT.

This clonotype was recorded at least ten times. The chain is built from TRBV6-5 and TRBJ2-3, with D hard to call. Between the trimmed V and J ends, which lost 7 bases and 4 bases, there was a span of 15 bases. The CDR3 runs 14 residues. In germline, CDR1 is MNHEY, CDR2 SVGAGI. CDR3 loop: CASKSSGGADTQYF. In DNA form, the CDR3 reads TGTGCCAGCAAGAGTTCGGGTGGGGCAGATACGCAGTATTTT.